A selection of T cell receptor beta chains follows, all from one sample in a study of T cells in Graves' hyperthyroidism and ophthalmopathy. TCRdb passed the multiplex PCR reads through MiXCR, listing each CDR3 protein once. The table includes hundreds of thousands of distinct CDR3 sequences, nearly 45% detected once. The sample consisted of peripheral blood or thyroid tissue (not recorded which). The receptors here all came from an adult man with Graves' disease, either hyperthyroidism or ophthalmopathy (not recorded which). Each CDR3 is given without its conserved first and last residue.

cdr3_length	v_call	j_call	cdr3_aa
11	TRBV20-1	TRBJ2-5	SAHMSGKETQY
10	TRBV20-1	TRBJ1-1	SASWGGTRAF
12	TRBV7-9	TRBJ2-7	ASSRRDRENEQY
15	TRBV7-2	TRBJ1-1	ASSQLRDTNKRSEAF
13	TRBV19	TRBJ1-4	ASSRGGQGNEKLF
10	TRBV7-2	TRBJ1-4	ASSRGQSKLF
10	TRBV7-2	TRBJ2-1	ASSTYTSEQF
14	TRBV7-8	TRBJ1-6	ASSLPQGLYNSPLH
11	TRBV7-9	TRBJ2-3	ASSSWSTDTQY
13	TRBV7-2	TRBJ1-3	ASSWTGTSGNTIY
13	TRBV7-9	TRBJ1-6	ASSLGTGDNSPLH
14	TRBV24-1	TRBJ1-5	ATSGVGGPWDQPQH
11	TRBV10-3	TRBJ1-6	AISTQGGSPLH
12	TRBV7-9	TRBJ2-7	ASSTGLAEGEQY
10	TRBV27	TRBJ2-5	ATMDSKETQY
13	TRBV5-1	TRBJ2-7	ASSRSGQNSYEQY
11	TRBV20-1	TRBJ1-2	SANKEGTYGYT
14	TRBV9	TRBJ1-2	ASSLWTGVGSDGYT
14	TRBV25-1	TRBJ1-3	ASSPPQGGFGNTIY
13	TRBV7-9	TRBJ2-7	AGSPSRSVSYEQY
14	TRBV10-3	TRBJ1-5	ACSYRSTRSNQPQH
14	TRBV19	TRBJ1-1	ASSYFLGGTNTEAF
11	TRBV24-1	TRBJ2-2	ATSAANTGELF
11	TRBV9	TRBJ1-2	ASSPDRMHGYT
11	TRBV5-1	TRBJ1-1	ASSQIFGSEAF
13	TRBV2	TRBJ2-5	ASRATSGGAETQY
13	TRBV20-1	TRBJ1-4	SARDPTGLGEKLF
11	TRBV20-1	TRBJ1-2	SARGDRTQGYT
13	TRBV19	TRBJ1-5	ASSIETRLNRPQH